The rows below give T cell receptor beta chains drawn from one sample of a study of blood T cell repertoires in COVID-19. Here immunoSEQ multiplex PCR was the method, and the copy in TCRdb shows in-frame clones only, minus some. The repertoire holds 86,000 or so clones, more than 75% seen once, with roughly 1.2% in the top ten. Specimen: peripheral blood. These receptors were obtained from an elderly woman with acute or convalescent COVID-19. Both conserved end residues are part of each CDR3. The order of the fields is D gene, clone size, J gene, V gene, CDR3 DNA, CDR3 protein. A D gene is named only where the DNA matches it firmly. Clone size, where shown, is once, few, many, or a class for clones that have expanded.

NA	NA	TRBJ2-5	TRBV5-6	TGTGCCAGCAGCTTCGCAGGGGCGAAAGAGACCCAGTACTTC	CASSFAGAKETQYF
NA	NA	TRBJ1-5	TRBV6-5	TGTGCCAGCGCCCAAGGGGGAGCTAGCAATCAGCCCCAGCATTTT	CASAQGGASNQPQHF
NA	once	TRBJ2-7	TRBV2	TGTGCCAGCAGTGGGACTCTTCTAACCTACGAGCAGTACTTC	CASSGTLLTYEQYF
TRBD1	NA	TRBJ1-1	TRBV10-3	TGTGCCATCAGGAGACAGGGCCCCAACACTGAAGCTTTCTTT	CAIRRQGPNTEAFF
TRBD2	NA	TRBJ2-3	TRBV5-1	TGCGCCAGCAGCCTACCGACTAGCGGGAGTACCGATACGCAGTATTTT	CASSLPTSGSTDTQYF
TRBD2	NA	TRBJ2-2	TRBV5-4	TGTGCCAGCAGCTCGGGACTAGCGGGTGCGAACACCGGGGAGCTGTTTTTT	CASSSGLAGANTGELFF
TRBD1	once	TRBJ2-7	TRBV9	TGTGCCAGCAGCGTAGGGACAGGGGGCCCCTACGAGCAGTACTTC	CASSVGTGGPYEQYF
TRBD2	NA	TRBJ2-1	TRBV7-3	TGTGCCAGCAGCTTAGGGGGACTAGCGGGGTACAATGAGCAGTTCTTC	CASSLGGLAGYNEQFF
NA	NA	TRBJ2-5	TRBV19	TGTGCCAGTAGTATCGGGGTTATGGAGACCCAGTACTTC	CASSIGVMETQYF
TRBD2	NA	TRBJ2-3	TRBV28	TGTGCCAGCGACGGCGGGAGGGATACGCAGTATTTT	CASDGGRDTQYF
NA	NA	TRBJ2-1	TRBV19	TGTGCCAGTAGTATTCTCTCATCCGGGACAATCTACAATGAGCAGTTCTTC	CASSILSSGTIYNEQFF
TRBD2	few	TRBJ2-5	TRBV6-5	TGTGCCAGCAGAAACGGACTAGCGGGAGATGAGACCCAGTACTTC	CASRNGLAGDETQYF
NA	NA	TRBJ1-1	TRBV5-1	TGCGCCAGCAGCCAGGGACCCAGGGAGGCAACTGAAGCTTTCTTT	CASSQGPREATEAFF
TRBD1	NA	TRBJ2-5	TRBV5-1	TGCGCCAGCAGCTTGAGGGCAGGGGGCATCGGAGAGACCCAGTACTTC	CASSLRAGGIGETQYF
NA	NA	TRBJ1-5	TRBV5-1	TGCGTCAGCAGCTTGGCGACGGGTGTGGAGCCCCAGCATTTT	CVSSLATGVEPQHF
TRBD1	NA	TRBJ2-2	TRBV5-1	TGCGCCAGCAGCCTGGACAGGGATTTGTTAACCGGGGAGCTGTTTTTT	CASSLDRDLLTGELFF
TRBD2	NA	TRBJ2-1	TRBV27	TGTGCCAGCAGTTCGTCGGGAGGCTATGAGCAGTTCTTC	CASSSSGGYEQFF
TRBD1	few	TRBJ1-2	TRBV5-4	TGTGCCAGCAGCACCGACGGACAGGTGCGGGGCTACACCTTC	CASSTDGQVRGYTF
NA	NA	TRBJ1-2	TRBV20-1	TGCAGTGCTAGTTCGCCAGGGGCGGATGGCTACACCTTC	CSASSPGADGYTF
NA	NA	TRBJ1-1	TRBV7-8	TGTGCCAGCAGCCTAGGGGCTTTTAACACTGAAGCTTTCTTT	CASSLGAFNTEAFF
NA	few	TRBJ2-2	TRBV5-1	TGCGCCAGCAGCCCTGGAGGTGGGGTGAACACCGGGGAGCTGTTTTTT	CASSPGGGVNTGELFF
NA	NA	TRBJ2-5	TRBV18	TGTGCCAGCTCTCGGACAGCGGACGAGACCCAGTACTTC	CASSRTADETQYF
TRBD2	NA	TRBJ2-1	TRBV3-1/TRBV3-2	TGTGCCAGCAGCCGAAGAGCGGGATACAATGAGCAGTTCTTC	CASSRRAGYNEQFF
NA	NA	TRBJ2-3	TRBV7-9	TGTGCCAGCAGCTTAGTTGGGGCTAGCACAGATACGCAGTATTTT	CASSLVGASTDTQYF
NA	NA	TRBJ1-4	TRBV27	TGTGCCAGCAGTTTATCCAGCGGGGGAAGGGAAAAACTGTTTTTT	CASSLSSGGREKLFF
TRBD1	once	TRBJ1-2	TRBV19	TGTGCCAGTAGTAACAGGGGTTCGTATGGCTACACCTTC	CASSNRGSYGYTF
TRBD1	NA	TRBJ2-5	TRBV7-3	TGTGCCAGCAGCTTCCAAGGGGGCCTAGAGACCCAGTACTTC	CASSFQGGLETQYF
TRBD2	NA	TRBJ2-5	TRBV5-1	TGCGCCAGCAGCTCCGGACTAGCGGGAGGAGAGACCCAGTACTTC	CASSSGLAGGETQYF
NA	NA	TRBJ1-3	TRBV11-2	TGTGCCAGCAGCTTAACTACACTCTCTGGAAACACCATATATTTT	CASSLTTLSGNTIYF
NA	NA	TRBJ2-2	TRBV7-8	TGTGCCAGCAGCTTATACGGGGGTGACACCGGGGAGCTGTTTTTT	CASSLYGGDTGELFF
NA	NA	TRBJ1-5	TRBV2	TGTGCCAGCAGTCCAGGGGCTTTCAATCAGCCCCAGCATTTT	CASSPGAFNQPQHF
NA	once	TRBJ2-5	TRBV6-6	TGTGCCAGCAGTTACGGGTGGAGGGAGACCCAGTACTTC	CASSYGWRETQYF
NA	NA	TRBJ2-2	TRBV2	TGTGCCAGCAGTGATTATATCTCGCAGGGGAACACCGGGGAGCTGTTTTTT	CASSDYISQGNTGELFF
NA	NA	TRBJ1-6	TRBV6-5	TGTGCCAGCAGTTACTCGCCAGGGACCTATAATTCACCCCTCCACTTT	CASSYSPGTYNSPLHF
NA	NA	TRBJ2-3	TRBV6-6	TGTGCCAGCAGTTACTATCTAGTAAATCCAGATACGCAGTATTTT	CASSYYLVNPDTQYF
NA	NA	TRBJ2-5	TRBV5-5	TGTGCCAGCAGCTTGCACAGAGTCCAAGAGACCCAGTACTTC	CASSLHRVQETQYF
TRBD1	NA	TRBJ1-1	TRBV9	TGTGCCAGCAGCCCCAGACAGGGGATGAACACTGAAGCTTTCTTT	CASSPRQGMNTEAFF
TRBD2	NA	TRBJ2-7	TRBV5-1	TGCGCCAGCAGCTTGGTTGGTAGCGGGGAGGGGGAGCAGTACTTC	CASSLVGSGEGEQYF
NA	NA	TRBJ1-2	TRBV5-4	TGTGCCAGCAGCTTGGGCAGGGGCTCCATCTACACCTTC	CASSLGRGSIYTF
TRBD1	NA	TRBJ1-2	TRBV3-1/TRBV3-2	TGTGCCAGCAGCCCGGAGGGGGCGGAGAATGGCTACACCTTC	CASSPEGAENGYTF
NA	NA	TRBJ2-3	TRBV5-1	TGCGCCAGCAGCTCCCCAGGGTCGGGAGATACGCAGTATTTT	CASSSPGSGDTQYF
TRBD2	NA	TRBJ2-5	TRBV16	TGTGCCAGCACCTCAGGGAGGGTTGAGACCCAGTACTTC	CASTSGRVETQYF
TRBD2	NA	TRBJ2-1	TRBV5-1	TGCGCCAGCAGCTTGGTGCCTAGCGGGACGGATGAGCAGTTCTTC	CASSLVPSGTDEQFF
NA	NA	TRBJ2-3	TRBV18	TGTGCCAGCTCAATGACTAGCACAGATACGCAGTATTTT	CASSMTSTDTQYF
NA	NA	TRBJ1-2	TRBV29-1	TGCAGCGTAGCTGACAGTTACTATGGCTACACCTTC	CSVADSYYGYTF
NA	NA	TRBJ2-2	TRBV5-1	TGCGCCAGCAGCTTGGTGCAGACGAACACCGGGGAGCTGTTTTTT	CASSLVQTNTGELFF